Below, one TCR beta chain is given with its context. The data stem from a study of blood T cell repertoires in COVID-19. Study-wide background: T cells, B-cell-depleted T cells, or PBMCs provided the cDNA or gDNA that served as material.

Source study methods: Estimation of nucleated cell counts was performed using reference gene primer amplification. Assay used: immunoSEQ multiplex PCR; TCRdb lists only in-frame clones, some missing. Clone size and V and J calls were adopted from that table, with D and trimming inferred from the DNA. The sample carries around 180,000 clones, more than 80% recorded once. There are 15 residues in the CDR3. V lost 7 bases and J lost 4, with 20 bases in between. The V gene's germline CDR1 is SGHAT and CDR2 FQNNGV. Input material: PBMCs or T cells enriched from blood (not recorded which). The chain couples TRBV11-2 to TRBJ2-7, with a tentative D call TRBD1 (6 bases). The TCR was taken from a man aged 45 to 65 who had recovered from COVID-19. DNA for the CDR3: TGTGCCAGCACCCCCCCATGGGCAGGGACATACGAGCAGTACTTC. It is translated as CASTPPWAGTYEQYF.